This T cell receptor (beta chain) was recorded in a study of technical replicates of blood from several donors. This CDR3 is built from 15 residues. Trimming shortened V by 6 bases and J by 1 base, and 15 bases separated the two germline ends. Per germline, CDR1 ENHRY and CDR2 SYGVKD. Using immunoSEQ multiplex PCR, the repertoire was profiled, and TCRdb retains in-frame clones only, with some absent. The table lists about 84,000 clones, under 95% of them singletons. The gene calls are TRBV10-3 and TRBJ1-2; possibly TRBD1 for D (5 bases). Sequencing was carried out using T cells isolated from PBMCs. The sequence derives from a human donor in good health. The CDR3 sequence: CAISDDSEVNYGYTF. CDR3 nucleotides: TGTGCCATCAGCGACGACAGTGAGGTTAACTATGGCTACACCTTC.